The present entry profiles one T cell receptor beta chain with its context. Its target is not known. The data originate from a study of cytomegalovirus exposure and HLA in healthy donors. Notes on the study in general: In a later analysis, HLA-C alleles had the fewest associated TCRs, DRB1 alleles the most. According to the study, 150 to 200 TCR beta chains were cytomegalovirus-associated.

The length of the CDR3 is 15 residues. The ends lost 0 bases at V and 3 bases at J; junction bases unmatched: 5. Germline V CDR1 and CDR2: MNHEY, SMNVEV (reference sequence). Researchers ran the PCR with 60 Vbeta and 13 Jbeta primers. Some clones are missing from TCRdb's copy, which holds only in-frame ones; the method was immunoSEQ multiplex PCR. Of about 200,000 clones detected, 85% to 90% appear once; the ten largest clones hold about 1.2%. V usage is TRBV27 and J usage is TRBJ2-7; 7 nucleotides match TRBD2. Sequenced material: PBMCs. This sequence originates from a young man in good health and CMV-seronegative. CDR3 coding DNA: TGTGCCAGCAGTTTATCTGGACGGGGGGACTACGAGCAGTACTTC. Its translation is CASSLSGRGDYEQYF.